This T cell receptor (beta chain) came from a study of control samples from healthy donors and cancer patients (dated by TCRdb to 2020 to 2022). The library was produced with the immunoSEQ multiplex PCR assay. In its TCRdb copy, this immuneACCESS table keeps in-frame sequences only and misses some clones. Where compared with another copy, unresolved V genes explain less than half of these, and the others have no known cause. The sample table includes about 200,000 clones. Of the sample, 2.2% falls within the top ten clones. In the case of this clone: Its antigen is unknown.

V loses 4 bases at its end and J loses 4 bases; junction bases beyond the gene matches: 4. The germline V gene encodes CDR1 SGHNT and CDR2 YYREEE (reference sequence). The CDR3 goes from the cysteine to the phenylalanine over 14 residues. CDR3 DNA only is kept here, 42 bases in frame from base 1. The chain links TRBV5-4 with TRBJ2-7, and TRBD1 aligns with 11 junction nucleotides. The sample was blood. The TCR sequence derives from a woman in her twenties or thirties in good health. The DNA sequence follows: TGTGCCAGCAGCCCGGACAGGGGGCGATACGAGCAGTACTTC. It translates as CASSPDRGRYEQYF.